This is a list of T cell receptor beta chains from one sample in a study of T cells in localized non-small cell lung cancer. The assay was immunoSEQ multiplex PCR, and TCRdb's table has in-frame clones only and misses some. The profile shows 130,000 or so clones, around 92% of them singletons. Sequencing used peripheral blood, obtained before any cancer treatment. These receptors all stem from a female donor older than 55 with stage I lung adenocarcinoma. Both conserved end residues are part of each CDR3. A D gene is named only where the DNA matches it firmly. Size values are once, few and many counts, or a class for expanded clones, and some rows have none.

J,size,V,D,DNA,CDR3
TRBJ2-7,-,TRBV28,-,TGTGCCAGCAGTGCCCCAGGGGACCGGTCCTACGAGCAGTACTTC,CASSAPGDRSYEQYF
TRBJ1-1,-,TRBV13,TRBD1,TGTGCCAGCAGCGCGAGGGACAGATTGAACACTGAAGCTTTCTTT,CASSARDRLNTEAFF
TRBJ2-3,once,TRBV7-9,TRBD2,TGTGCCAGCAGCTTAGGGGCTAGCGGGAGGGCCAAAGATACGCAGTATTTT,CASSLGASGRAKDTQYF
TRBJ1-4,-,TRBV7-6,TRBD1,TGTGCCAGCAGCTTAGGCTACAGGGGATCGAATGAAAAACTGTTTTTT,CASSLGYRGSNEKLFF
TRBJ2-5,-,TRBV7-2,TRBD1,TGTGCCAGCAGAACAGGGGCCCAAGAGACCCAGTACTTC,CASRTGAQETQYF
TRBJ2-3,-,TRBV7-3,-,TGTGCCAGCAGCTCACCCACGGGTAGCACAGATACGCAGTATTTT,CASSSPTGSTDTQYF
TRBJ1-2,-,TRBV6-1,TRBD1,TGTGCCAGCAGTCCCGGGACAGGGAACTATGGCTACACCTTC,CASSPGTGNYGYTF
TRBJ2-7,-,TRBV7-2,-,TGTGCCAGCAGCTTAGCGCAGAGTTTTAGCGGCTACGAGCAGTACTTC,CASSLAQSFSGYEQYF
TRBJ2-7,few,TRBV5-5,-,TGTGCCAGCAGTCGAGGTCGGGAGCAGTACTTC,CASSRGREQYF
TRBJ2-5,-,TRBV18,-,TGTGCCAGCTCACCCTCCACGGTCCAAGAGACCCAGTACTTC,CASSPSTVQETQYF